A single sample gave rise to the 12 T cell receptor beta chains below, sequenced in a study of CD8 T cells in ankylosing spondylitis. TCRdb reanalysed the 5' RACE reads using MiXCR and keeps one entry per CDR3 protein. The sample holds about 39,000 distinct CDR3 sequences, roughly 3.1% seen once. The material sequenced was blood, either unsorted or a sorted T cell fraction (not recorded which). These receptors were taken from a male donor with ankylosing spondylitis or in good health (not recorded which).

This clonotype has ten or more counts. J is TRBJ1-6 and V is TRBV9, with 7 bases aligning to TRBD1. The CDR3 runs 15 residues. Per germline, CDR1 SGDLS and CDR2 YYNGEE. Unmatched junction bases numbered 4, after V lost 3 bases and J lost 4 bases. DNA of the CDR3: TGTGCCAGCAGCGCGACAGGGTTGTATAATTCACCCCTCCACTTT. Residues: CASSATGLYNSPLHF.

This clonotype appeared many times. J is TRBJ2-3 and V is TRBV9; D remains unclear. CDR3 length equals 16 residues. V dropped 0 bases and J dropped 0 bases, with 11 bases sitting between them. CDR1 is SGDLS, CDR2 YYNGEE, per germline. The CDR3 coding sequence is TGTGCCAGCAGCGTAGCTGTCGGGTATAGCACAGATACGCAGTATTTT. Amino acid sequence: CASSVAVGYSTDTQYF.

This clonotype has ten or more counts. The chain links TRBV9 to TRBJ2-5, with a weak D call TRBD1 (5 bases). The CDR3 covers 15 residues. Germline-derived CDR1 and CDR2 are SGDLS and YYNGEE. V gave up 0 bases and J gave up 4 bases, with 13 bases separating them. CDR3 bases: TGTGCCAGCAGCGTAGGGCTAGGGGCCAGAGAGACCCAGTACTTC. Residues: CASSVGLGARETQYF.

This clonotype was detected many times. V usage is TRBV9 and J usage is TRBJ2-1; 13 bases fit TRBD2. Germline assignment: CDR1 SGDLS and CDR2 YYNGEE. This CDR3 contains 15 residues. The junction had 6 bases not matched to a gene; V was cut back by 3 bases and J by 9 bases. The CDR3 loop reads CASSGTSGGASEQFF. Here the CDR3 DNA reads TGTGCCAGCAGCGGCACTAGCGGGGGGGCCTCTGAGCAGTTCTTC.

This clonotype occurred many times. The chain employs TRBV9 and TRBJ2-2, with D unclear. In germline, CDR1 is SGDLS, CDR2 YYNGEE. V dropped 4 bases and J dropped 3 bases, with 7 bases sitting between them. This CDR3 is 13 amino acids long. The CDR3 reads CASSTGYTGELFF. DNA of the CDR3: TGTGCCAGCAGCACCGGGTACACCGGGGAGCTGTTTTTT.

This clonotype showed up many times. This rearrangement joins TRBV9 to TRBJ2-5; 7 bases fit TRBD2. CDR1 and CDR2 from the germline V gene are SGDLS and YYNGEE. This CDR3 comprises 17 residues. Germline trimming cut 0 bases from V and 5 bases from J; bases unmatched to any gene: 13. The DNA for the CDR3 is TGTGCCAGCAGCGTAGATACCCCGGCGGGGGTTGTGGAGACCCAGTACTTC. Its protein is CASSVDTPAGVVETQYF.

This clonotype was seen repeatedly, ten times or more. This CDR3 reads CASSVGARRGTVYNEQFF. Written as DNA, the CDR3 is TGTGCCAGCAGCGTAGGGGCCAGACGGGGGACTGTATACAATGAGCAGTTCTTC. V is TRBV9 and J is TRBJ2-1, with D maybe TRBD2 (6 bases). Germline CDR1 and CDR2: SGDLS and YYNGEE. V lost 0 bases and J lost 4, with 20 bases in between. This CDR3 has 18 residues.

This clonotype was detected many times. The chain recombines TRBV9 with TRBJ2-2, with D possibly being TRBD1 (5 bases). The CDR3 runs 14 residues. Between the trimmed V and J ends, which lost 0 bases and 6 bases, there was a span of 9 bases. The V gene's germline CDR1 is SGDLS and CDR2 YYNGEE. As DNA, the CDR3 is TGTGCCAGCAGCGTAGCGGCAGGGCCCGGGGAGCTGTTTTTT. It specifies CASSVAAGPGELFF.

This clonotype appeared many times. The V gene is TRBV9, the J gene TRBJ2-5; D not resolved. V lost 4 bases, J lost 0 bases, and 4 bases lay in between. Germline lookup yields CDR1 SGDLS and CDR2 YYNGEE. This CDR3 is 12 amino acids long. Here the CDR3 DNA reads TGTGCCAGCAGCCCTCACCAAGAGACCCAGTACTTC. As protein: CASSPHQETQYF.

This clonotype was recorded at least ten times. The rearrangement links TRBV9 to TRBJ1-5; D is possibly TRBD1 (5 bases). Germline V lookup: CDR1 SGDLS, CDR2 YYNGEE. The length of the CDR3 is 15 residues. The ends were cut back, 0 bases at V and 2 bases at J, with 9 bases in the middle. The CDR3 loop reads CASSVEGAGNQPQHF. Here the CDR3 DNA reads TGTGCCAGCAGCGTAGAAGGGGCCGGCAATCAGCCCCAGCATTTT.

This clonotype was seen repeatedly, ten times or more. The J gene is TRBJ2-2, the V gene TRBV9, with TRBD1 matching 11 bases. Per the germline V gene, CDR1 is SGDLS and CDR2 is YYNGEE. The CDR3 has 17 amino acids. The J segment lost 0 bases and the V segment lost 4 bases, leaving 5 bases of the junction unmatched. CDR3 amino acids: CASSTRTGGTNTGELFF. In DNA form, the CDR3 reads TGTGCCAGCAGCACCCGGACAGGGGGCACGAACACCGGGGAGCTGTTTTTT.

This clonotype was detected ten times or more. The gene calls are TRBV9 and TRBJ2-3, with 8 bases identical to TRBD1. V lost 2 bases and J lost 1; bases outside the gene matches: 3. From germline, CDR1 is SGDLS and CDR2 YYNGEE. The CDR3 runs to 15 residues. The CDR3 DNA is TGTGCCAGCAGCGTCTCGGGACAGGGCACAGATACGCAGTATTTT. It translates to CASSVSGQGTDTQYF.